This T cell receptor (beta chain) was identified in a study of cytomegalovirus exposure and HLA in healthy donors. Researchers ran the PCR with 60 Vbeta and 13 Jbeta primers. Method: immunoSEQ multiplex PCR; TCRdb's copy keeps in-frame clones and lacks some. The sample yields 150,000 to 200,000 clones, roughly 73% seen once. With respect to this clone: Antigen: not known.

CDR1 and CDR2 (germline): KGHSH, LQKENI. V lost 4 bases, J lost 3 bases, and 2 bases stayed unmatched. The CDR3 is made up of 14 amino acids. Points from the study as a whole: Reportedly, diagnosis of cytomegalovirus status by the classifier showed high specificity and sensitivity.

The receptor was isolated from a female donor in good health and CMV-seronegative. Input material: PBMCs. The V gene is TRBV18, the J gene TRBJ2-7; 11 nucleotides match TRBD1. The CDR3 DNA follows: TGTGCCAGCTCACGAGGGACAGGGGGCTACGAGCAGTACTTC. Amino acid sequence: CASSRGTGGYEQYF.